The present T cell receptor (beta chain) was sequenced within a study of cytomegalovirus exposure and HLA in healthy donors. Study-wide results and limits: Researchers counted around 180 TCR beta chains as cytomegalovirus-associated.

The primer mix had 60 Vbeta and 13 Jbeta primers. This table comes from immunoSEQ multiplex PCR, and its TCRdb copy is limited to in-frame clones, with some not included. Of about 140,000 clones listed, around 82% were seen once; the top ten hold around 2.5%. The CDR3 has 12 amino acids. Germline V gene lookup returns CDR1 WNHNN and CDR2 SYGVQD (reference sequence). The V and J ends lost 7 bases and 6 bases respectively, with 9 bases between them. In regard to this clone: Its antigen is unidentified.

V gene TRBV10-1 combines with J gene TRBJ2-2; tentatively, D is TRBD1 (5 bases). Sequenced input: PBMCs. The receptor's source is a man aged 50 to 59 in good health and CMV-seronegative. Here the CDR3 reads CASIIGAGELFF. The CDR3 DNA reads TGCGCCAGCATTATAGGGGCCGGGGAGCTGTTTTTT.